The entry below gives a single T cell receptor (beta chain) sequence along with its context. Its target is unknown. This specimen belongs to a study of cytomegalovirus exposure and HLA in healthy donors. Study results and limitations: The listing of 150 to 200 TCR beta chains classed them as cytomegalovirus-associated.

These donors were members of the approximately 110-subject validation cohort, a group separate from the approximately 640-subject first cohort. Germline CDR1 reads MDHEN; CDR2 reads SYDVKM. V was trimmed by 4 bases and J by 5 bases, leaving 12 bases between them. The CDR3 runs 14 residues. Only in-frame clones appear in the TCRdb table, and some are missing; sequencing was by immunoSEQ multiplex PCR. The sample has roughly 120,000 clones, roughly 94% seen once. This TCR derives from a woman between 18 and 30 years old in good health and CMV-seronegative. This chain links TRBV28 with TRBJ2-1; TRBD2 might be the D (7 bases). The sequenced material came from PBMCs. CDR3 loop: CASSSSGGHNEQFF. The CDR3 bases are TGTGCCAGCAGTTCCTCGGGGGGCCACAATGAGCAGTTCTTC.